This record concerns one T cell receptor beta chain sequence. Its cognate antigen is unknown. TCRdb reprocessed the 5' RACE reads and keeps a single row for each CDR3 protein, giving no DNA. The table for this sample gives 300,000 to 350,000 distinct CDR3 sequences. The data were taken from a study of monozygotic twins with inflammatory bowel disease. General study points: On the inverse Simpson index, IBD patients scored lower for TCRbeta diversity than healthy co-twins.

CDR3 length: 15 amino acids. Germline V CDR1 and CDR2: SGHKS, YYEKEE (reference sequence). This rearrangement joins TRBV5-5 to TRBJ2-5; with no DNA, the TCRdb D assignment of TRBD1 cannot be verified. The sequenced sample was blood. This receptor was obtained from a human donor with ulcerative colitis or Crohn's disease, or a healthy co-twin of an affected twin (not recorded which). The CDR3 is CASSLEGGLLETQYF. Complete variable domain (other parts from reference TRBV5-5 and TRBJ2-5): DAGVTQSPTHLIKTRGQQVTLRCSPISGHKSVSWYQQVLGQGPQFIFQYYEKEERGRGNFPDRFSARQFPNYSSELNVNALLLGDSALYLCASSLEGGLLETQYFGPGTRLLVL.